The T cell receptor (beta chain) described here comes from a study of shared clonotypes between healthy human individuals. Profiling relied on immunoSEQ multiplex PCR, and the TCRdb table lists in-frame clones only, not all of them. The repertoire holds 950,000 to 1,100,000 clones, about 80% seen once, with 1.4% in the top ten. The junction had 2 bases not matched to a gene; V was cut back by 0 bases and J by 3 bases. CDR3 length: 15 residues. CDR1 and CDR2 (germline): SEHNR, FQNEAQ (reference sequence). Sequencing used memory CD4+ T cells sorted from blood. Stated subset: CD45RA-negative fraction. This TCR was sampled from a young man in good health. The chain combines TRBV7-9 with TRBJ2-1; 7 bases map to TRBD2. CDR3 sequence: CASSLAGGYYNEQFF. The CDR3 DNA follows: TGTGCCAGCAGCTTAGCGGGAGGGTACTACAATGAGCAGTTCTTC.